Listed below are T cell receptor beta chains from one sample, sequenced in a study of blood T cell repertoires in COVID-19. Sequenced by immunoSEQ multiplex PCR; TCRdb stores in-frame clones only, minus some. The sample holds roughly 140,000 clones; under 90% are singletons and the top ten take roughly 4%. The source material was PBMCs or T cells enriched from blood (not recorded which). These receptors were taken from a man between 50 and 59 years old in a cohort exposed to, infected with or recovered from COVID-19 (not recorded which). Each CDR3 is given with its conserved first and last residue. A D gene is named only where the DNA matches it firmly. Clone size is not always given. Where it is, it says once, few, many or a class for expanded clones.

d_gene,j_gene,v_gene,abundance,CDR3nt,CDR3aa
TRBD2,TRBJ2-1,TRBV2,.,TGTGCCAGCACCACTAAGCGGGAGGGCCAGAATGAGCAGTTCTTC,CASTTKREGQNEQFF
TRBD1,TRBJ2-2,TRBV3-1/TRBV3-2,.,TGTGCCAGCAGCCAGAGACAGGGCGGGGAGCTGTTTTTT,CASSQRQGGELFF
TRBD2,TRBJ2-7,TRBV6-1,.,TGTGCCAGCAGTGATCTGGGACTAGCGGGAAAGTACGAGCAGTACTTC,CASSDLGLAGKYEQYF
.,TRBJ2-6,TRBV30,.,TGTGCCTGGAAAGTCCCGGGTTGGTCCTCTGGGGCCAACGTCCTGACTTTC,CAWKVPGWSSGANVLTF
TRBD2,TRBJ2-7,TRBV10-2,once,TGCGCCAGCCAACGACTAGCGGGAGTCGAGCAGTACTTC,CASQRLAGVEQYF
.,TRBJ1-5,TRBV2,.,TGTGCCATCAGGGAATTCGAGAGCAATCAGCCCCAGCATTTT,CAIREFESNQPQHF
.,TRBJ1-3,TRBV4-1,.,TGCGCCAGCAGCGGATTAACCACAGGCTCTGGAAACACCATATATTTT,CASSGLTTGSGNTIYF
.,TRBJ1-3,TRBV28,.,TGTGCCAGCACCTACAGGCCGAGCTCTGGAAACACCATATATTTT,CASTYRPSSGNTIYF
.,TRBJ1-2,TRBV18,once,TGTGCCAGCTCACCACTTGGAGGTACTCAACAGGGTGGCTACACCTTC,CASSPLGGTQQGGYTF
TRBD1,TRBJ2-2,TRBV5-1,many,TGCGCCAGCAGAACCAGGACAGGGTACACCGGGGAGCTGTTTTTT,CASRTRTGYTGELFF